These T cell receptor beta chains were read from a single sample in a study of blood T cells in healthy people across ages. Each CDR3 protein gets one entry after TCRdb re-called the 5' RACE reads with MiXCR. The repertoire holds hundreds of thousands of distinct CDR3 sequences, with roughly 60% as singletons. Input material: blood. Source of these receptors: a man in his thirties or forties in good health. Each CDR3 is given with its conserved first and last residue. The D gene is left open where the match is weak. A row's size may be missing; if present it is once, few, many or a size class.

cdr3_nt | cdr3_aa | d_call | clone_size | j_call | v_call | cdr3_length
TGCGCCAGCAGCCCGTGGGGCGGACCCTCCTACAATGGGCAGTTCTTC | CASSPWGGPSYNGQFF | - | once | TRBJ2-1 | TRBV5-1 | 16
TGTGCCAGCAGCGCCGACAGGGAAGGATCGTGGGGCTACACCTTC | CASSADREGSWGYTF | TRBD1 | - | TRBJ1-2 | TRBV25-1 | 15
TGTGCCAGCAGCGAGGGACTAGCGGGAGAAGAGACCCAGTACTTC | CASSEGLAGEETQYF | TRBD2 | - | TRBJ2-5 | TRBV3-1 | 15
TGTGCCAGCAGCCCCCCGACTGCTCCCTACGAGCAGTACTTC | CASSPPTAPYEQYF | - | - | TRBJ2-7 | TRBV7-9 | 14
TGTGCCAGCTCACCTGTCAGGGTTGGAGAGACCCAGTACTTC | CASSPVRVGETQYF | - | - | TRBJ2-5 | TRBV18 | 14
TGTGCCAGCAGCCAAGGGCCAATCGGGATCAATGAGCAGTTCTTC | CASSQGPIGINEQFF | - | - | TRBJ2-1 | TRBV3-1 | 15
TGTGCCAGCAGCGTCCTACTCGGACGGAACACTGAAGCTTTCTTT | CASSVLLGRNTEAFF | - | few | TRBJ1-1 | TRBV9 | 15
TGTGCCAGCAGCTCCGGGACTAGCGGGGCGGCGGTCTACGAGCAGTACTTC | CASSSGTSGAAVYEQYF | TRBD2 | once | TRBJ2-7 | TRBV11-2 | 17
TGTGCCAGCAGCTTAGGTGGGGTAGGGGCCACAGATACGCAGTATTTT | CASSLGGVGATDTQYF | - | - | TRBJ2-3 | TRBV7-2 | 16
TGCAGCGTCGACTCAGAGAACTATGGCTACACCTTC | CSVDSENYGYTF | - | - | TRBJ1-2 | TRBV29-1 | 12
TGCAGTGCTAGAGATATCCTAGCGGGGGCCCCGGACCTAATAGATACGCAGTATTTT | CSARDILAGAPDLIDTQYF | TRBD2 | - | TRBJ2-3 | TRBV20-1 | 19
TGCAGCGTTGAGGATTCGGGCCCCATTGGCGGGGGGCAGTACTTC | CSVEDSGPIGGGQYF | TRBD2 | few | TRBJ2-4 | TRBV29-1 | 15
TGTGCCAGCACGACTAGCGGGAGAGGGAATGAGCAGTTCTTC | CASTTSGRGNEQFF | TRBD2 | - | TRBJ2-1 | TRBV7-2 | 14
TGTGCCAGCAGCCGCGAAGGGAGCTCCTATAATTCACCCCTCCACTTT | CASSREGSSYNSPLHF | - | - | TRBJ1-6 | TRBV9 | 16
TGTGCCAGCAGAGCTACATCCGGGGAGCTGTTTTTT | CASRATSGELFF | - | - | TRBJ2-2 | TRBV12-3/TRBV12-4 | 12
TGCGCCAACAGCCTCCTAGGGCAGGGGCAAGAGACCCAGTACTTC | CANSLLGQGQETQYF | - | - | TRBJ2-5 | TRBV5-1 | 15
TGCGCCAGCAGCTTGGGTGGGGCGAGATACAATGAGCAGTACTTC | CASSLGGARYNEQYF | - | - | TRBJ2-5 | TRBV5-1 | 15
TGCAGTGCTATGGTAACTGGGGCCAACGTCCTGACTTTC | CSAMVTGANVLTF | - | - | TRBJ2-6 | TRBV20-1 | 13
TGTGCCAGCAGCCAAGATCTTCCTAGCGGGGGGCCTTTGTACGAGCAGTACTTC | CASSQDLPSGGPLYEQYF | TRBD2 | - | TRBJ2-7 | TRBV3-1 | 18
TGCGCCAGCAGGGGATTAATAGAGACCCAGTACTTC | CASRGLIETQYF | - | - | TRBJ2-5 | TRBV5-1 | 12
TGTGCCAGCAGCTTAATTGCTAGCGGGGTATACTCTGGGGCCAACGTCCTGACTTTC | CASSLIASGVYSGANVLTF | TRBD2 | few | TRBJ2-6 | TRBV7-3 | 19
TGCGCCAGCAGCTTGGGACAGGGACCGCACAATGAGCAGTTCTTC | CASSLGQGPHNEQFF | TRBD1 | - | TRBJ2-1 | TRBV5-1 | 15
TGCGCCAGCAGCTCCTCCGGGACTAGCGGGAGGGATACGCAGTATTTT | CASSSSGTSGRDTQYF | TRBD2 | - | TRBJ2-3 | TRBV5-1 | 16